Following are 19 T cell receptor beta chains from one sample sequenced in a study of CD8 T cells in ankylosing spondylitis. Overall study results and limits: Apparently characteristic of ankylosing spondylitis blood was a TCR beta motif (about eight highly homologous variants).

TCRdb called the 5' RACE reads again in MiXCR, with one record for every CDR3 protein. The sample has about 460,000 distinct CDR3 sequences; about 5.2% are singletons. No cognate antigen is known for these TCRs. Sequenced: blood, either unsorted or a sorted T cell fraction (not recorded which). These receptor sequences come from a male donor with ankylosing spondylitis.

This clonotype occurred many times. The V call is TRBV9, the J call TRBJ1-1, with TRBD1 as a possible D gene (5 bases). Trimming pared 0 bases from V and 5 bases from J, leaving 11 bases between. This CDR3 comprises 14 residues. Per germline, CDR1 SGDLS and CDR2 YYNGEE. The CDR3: CASSVGGGWTEAFF. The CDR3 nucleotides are TGTGCCAGCAGCGTAGGGGGGGGATGGACTGAAGCTTTCTTT.

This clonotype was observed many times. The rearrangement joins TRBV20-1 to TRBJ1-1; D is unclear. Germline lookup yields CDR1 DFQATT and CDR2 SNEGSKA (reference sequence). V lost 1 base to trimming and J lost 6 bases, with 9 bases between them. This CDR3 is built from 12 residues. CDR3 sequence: CSARVAASEAFF. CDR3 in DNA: TGCAGTGCTAGAGTCGCGGCTTCTGAAGCTTTCTTT.

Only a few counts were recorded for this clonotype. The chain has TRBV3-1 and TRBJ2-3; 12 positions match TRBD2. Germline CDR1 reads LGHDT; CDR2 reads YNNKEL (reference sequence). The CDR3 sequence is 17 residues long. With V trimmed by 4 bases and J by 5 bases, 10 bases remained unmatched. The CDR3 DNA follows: TGTGCCAGCAGCCCCGGACTAGCGGGATCTGCACGAGATACGCAGTATTTT. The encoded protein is CASSPGLAGSARDTQYF.

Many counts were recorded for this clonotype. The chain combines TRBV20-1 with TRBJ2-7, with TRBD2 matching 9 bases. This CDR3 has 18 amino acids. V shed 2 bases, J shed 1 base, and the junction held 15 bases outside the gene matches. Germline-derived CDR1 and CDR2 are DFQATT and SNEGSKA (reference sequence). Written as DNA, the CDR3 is TGCAGTGCTAGAACCCTACCATGGACTAGCGCCGAGTCCTACGAGCAGTACTTC. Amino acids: CSARTLPWTSAESYEQYF.

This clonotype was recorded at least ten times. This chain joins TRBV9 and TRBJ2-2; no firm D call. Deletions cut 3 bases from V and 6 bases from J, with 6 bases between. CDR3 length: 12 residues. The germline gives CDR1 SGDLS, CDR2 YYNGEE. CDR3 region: CASSAGSGELFF. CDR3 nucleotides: TGTGCCAGCAGCGCGGGCTCCGGGGAGCTGTTTTTT.

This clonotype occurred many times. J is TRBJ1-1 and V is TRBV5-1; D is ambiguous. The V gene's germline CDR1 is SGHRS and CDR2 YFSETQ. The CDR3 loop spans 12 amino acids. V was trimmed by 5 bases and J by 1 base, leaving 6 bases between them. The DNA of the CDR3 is TGCGCCAGCAGTACGGAGAACACTGAAGCTTTCTTT. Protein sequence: CASSTENTEAFF.

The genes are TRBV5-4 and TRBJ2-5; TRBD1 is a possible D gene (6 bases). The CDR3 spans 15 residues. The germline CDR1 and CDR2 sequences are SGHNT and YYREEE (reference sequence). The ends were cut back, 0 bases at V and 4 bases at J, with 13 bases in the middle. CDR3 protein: CASSLGGTQGETQYF. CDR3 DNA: TGTGCCAGCAGCTTGGGGGGGACACAGGGAGAGACCCAGTACTTC. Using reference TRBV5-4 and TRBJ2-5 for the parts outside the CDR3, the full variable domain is ETGVTQSPTHLIKTRGQQVTLRCSSQSGHNTVSWYQQALGQGPQFIFQYYREEENGRGNFPPRFSGLQFPNYSSELNVNALELDDSALYLCASSLGGTQGETQYFGPGTRLLVL.

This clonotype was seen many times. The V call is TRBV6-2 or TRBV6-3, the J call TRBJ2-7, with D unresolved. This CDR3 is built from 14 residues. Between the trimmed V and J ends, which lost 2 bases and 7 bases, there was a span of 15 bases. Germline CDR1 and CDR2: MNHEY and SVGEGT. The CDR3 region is CASSYGLSGREQYF. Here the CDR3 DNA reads TGTGCCAGCAGTTACGGGCTATCTGGAAGGGAGCAGTACTTC.

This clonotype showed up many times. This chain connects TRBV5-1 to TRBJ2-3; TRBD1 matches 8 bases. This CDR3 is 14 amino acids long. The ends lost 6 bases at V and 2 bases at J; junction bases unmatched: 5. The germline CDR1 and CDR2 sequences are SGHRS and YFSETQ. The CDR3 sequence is CASIGTGYTDTQYF. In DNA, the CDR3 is TGCGCCAGCATCGGGACAGGATACACAGATACGCAGTATTTT.

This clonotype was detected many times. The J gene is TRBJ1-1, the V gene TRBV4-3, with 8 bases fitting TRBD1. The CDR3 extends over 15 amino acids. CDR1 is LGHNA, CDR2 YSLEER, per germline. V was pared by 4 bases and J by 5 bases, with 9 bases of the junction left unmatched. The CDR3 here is CASSRKAGGQTEAFF. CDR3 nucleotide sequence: TGCGCCAGCAGCCGTAAGGCAGGGGGCCAAACTGAAGCTTTCTTT.

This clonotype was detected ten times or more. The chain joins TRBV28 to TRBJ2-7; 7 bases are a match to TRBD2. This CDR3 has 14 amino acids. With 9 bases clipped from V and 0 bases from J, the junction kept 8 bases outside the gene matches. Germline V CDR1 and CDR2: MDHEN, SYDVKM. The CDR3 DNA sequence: TGTGCCAGTACCCTCCGGGACTACTCCTACGAGCAGTACTTC. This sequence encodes CASTLRDYSYEQYF. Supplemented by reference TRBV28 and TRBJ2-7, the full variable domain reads DVKVTQSSRYLVKRTGEKVFLECVQDMDHENMFWYRQDPGLGLRLIYFSYDVKMKEKGDIPEGYSVSREKKERFSLILESASTNQTSMYLCASTLRDYSYEQYFGPGTRLTVT.

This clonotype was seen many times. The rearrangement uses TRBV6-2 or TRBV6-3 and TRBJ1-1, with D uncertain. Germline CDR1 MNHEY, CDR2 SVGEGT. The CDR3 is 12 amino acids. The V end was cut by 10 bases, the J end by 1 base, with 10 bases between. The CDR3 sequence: CATDTWNTEAFF. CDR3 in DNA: TGTGCCACAGACACATGGAACACTGAAGCTTTCTTT.

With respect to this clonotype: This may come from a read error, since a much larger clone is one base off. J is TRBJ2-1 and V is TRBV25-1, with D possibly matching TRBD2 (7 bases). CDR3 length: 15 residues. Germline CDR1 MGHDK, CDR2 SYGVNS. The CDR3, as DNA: TGTGCCAGCAGTGATTCGAGGGAGGGGGTCAATGAGGAGTTCTTC. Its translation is CASSDSREGVNEEFF.

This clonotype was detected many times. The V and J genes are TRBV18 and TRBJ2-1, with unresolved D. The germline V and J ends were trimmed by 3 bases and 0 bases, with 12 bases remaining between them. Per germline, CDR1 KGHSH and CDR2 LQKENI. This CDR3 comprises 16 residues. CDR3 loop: CASSPSSRPSYNEQFF. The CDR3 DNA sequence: TGTGCCAGCTCACCCTCCTCGCGCCCCTCCTACAATGAGCAGTTCTTC.

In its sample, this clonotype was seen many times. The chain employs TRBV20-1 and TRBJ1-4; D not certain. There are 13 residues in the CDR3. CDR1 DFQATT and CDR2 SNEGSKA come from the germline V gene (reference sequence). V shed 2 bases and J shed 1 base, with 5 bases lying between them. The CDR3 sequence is CSARQGTNEKLFF. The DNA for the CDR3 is TGCAGTGCTAGACAAGGAACTAATGAAAAACTGTTTTTT.

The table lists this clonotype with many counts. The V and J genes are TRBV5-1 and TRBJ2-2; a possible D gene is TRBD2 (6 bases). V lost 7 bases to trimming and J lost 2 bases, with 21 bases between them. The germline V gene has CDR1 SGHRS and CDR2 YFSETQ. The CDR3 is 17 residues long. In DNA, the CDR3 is TGCGCCAGCCTACCCCCGGGTGGGGGGTTTAACACCGGGGAGCTGTTTTTT. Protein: CASLPPGGGFNTGELFF.

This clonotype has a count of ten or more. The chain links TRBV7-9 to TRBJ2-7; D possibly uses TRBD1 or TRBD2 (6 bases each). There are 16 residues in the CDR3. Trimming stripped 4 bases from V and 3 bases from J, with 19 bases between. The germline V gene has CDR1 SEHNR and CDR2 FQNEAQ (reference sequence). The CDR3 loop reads CASSSDEGGLYYEQYF. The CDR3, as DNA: TGTGCCAGCAGCTCGGACGAGGGGGGCCTCTACTACGAGCAGTACTTC.

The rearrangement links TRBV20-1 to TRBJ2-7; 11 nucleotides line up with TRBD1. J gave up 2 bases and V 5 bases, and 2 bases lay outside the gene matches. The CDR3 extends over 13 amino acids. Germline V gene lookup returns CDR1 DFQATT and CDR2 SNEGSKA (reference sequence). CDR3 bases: TGCAGTGCTCGGACAGGGGGCCCCTACGAGCAGTACTTC. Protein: CSARTGGPYEQYF.

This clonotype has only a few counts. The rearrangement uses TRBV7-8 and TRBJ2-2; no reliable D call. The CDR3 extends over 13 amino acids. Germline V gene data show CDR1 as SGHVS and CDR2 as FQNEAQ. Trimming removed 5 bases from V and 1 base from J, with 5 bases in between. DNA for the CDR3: TGTGCCAGCAGCGCTCAGAACACCGGGGAGCTGTTTTTT. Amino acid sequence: CASSAQNTGELFF.